Each of the 17 T cell receptor beta chains below was sequenced from the same sample in a study of chemoradiotherapy in HPV16-positive cancers. This table comes from immunoSEQ multiplex PCR, and its TCRdb copy is limited to in-frame clones, with some not included. Of 25,000 to 35,000 clones listed, about 91% are singletons. The source was blood, collected from a patient who underwent chemoradiotherapy. These receptors were collected from a human donor with HPV-associated anogenital cancer.

This clone was counted between two and nine times. The chain couples TRBV4-1 to TRBJ1-2; a weak D match, TRBD1 (6 bases). Germline loops: CDR1 MGHRA, CDR2 YSYEKL. This CDR3 region has 17 residues. The germline V and J ends were trimmed by 0 bases and 1 base, with 15 bases remaining between them. CDR3 coding DNA: TGCGCCAGCAGCCAAGAATTTCAGGGGTCAATTAACTATGGCTACACCTTC. Encoded protein: CASSQEFQGSINYGYTF.

This clone occurred a few times. The CDR3 sequence: CASSTAQDTEAFF. The CDR3 nucleotides read TGTGCCAGCAGTACGGCCCAAGATACTGAAGCTTTCTTT. The V and J genes are TRBV6-5 and TRBJ1-1; no definite D call. The germline V gene encodes CDR1 MNHEY and CDR2 SVGAGI. Trimming took off 5 bases at V and 5 bases at J, with 12 bases between the two ends. The CDR3 consists of 13 residues.

The chain carries TRBV6-5 and TRBJ2-1; 12 bases align to TRBD2. The V gene end was trimmed by 6 bases and the J gene end by 12 bases; junction bases not matched to a gene: 3. Germline V gives CDR1 MNHEY, CDR2 SVGAGI. The length of the CDR3 is 12 residues. The chain's CDR3 is CASRELAGGQFF. CDR3 nucleotides: TGTGCCAGCAGGGAACTAGCGGGGGGGCAGTTCTTC.

The chain couples TRBV29-1 to TRBJ1-2; tentatively, D is TRBD1 (5 bases). Trimming took off 0 bases at V and 4 bases at J, with 18 bases between the two ends. The CDR3 runs 16 residues. The germline CDR1 and CDR2 sequences are SQVTM and ANQGSEA. The CDR3 loop is CSVEDLQGASGYGYTF. The CDR3 coding sequence is TGCAGCGTTGAAGATCTTCAAGGGGCCTCGGGCTATGGCTACACCTTC.

This chain joins TRBV7-3 and TRBJ1-1; D gene unclear. CDR1 is SGHTA, CDR2 FQGTGA, per germline. Trimming took 0 bases from V and 1 from J, leaving 3 bases between them. The CDR3 length is 13 residues. CDR3 DNA sequence: TGTGCCAGCAGCTTAACAGGGAACACTGAAGCTTTCTTT. It codes for CASSLTGNTEAFF.

V and J are TRBV28 and TRBJ2-2; 11 positions agree with TRBD2. This CDR3 spans 16 amino acids. V trimming: 7 bases; J trimming: 5 bases; junction bases outside the gene matches: 9. Germline V gene lookup returns CDR1 MDHEN and CDR2 SYDVKM. As DNA, the CDR3 is TGTGCCAGCATCGATAGCGGGGGGGCCGCAACCGGGGAGCTGTTTTTT. It is translated as CASIDSGGAATGELFF.

The chain combines TRBV7-9 with TRBJ2-2, with D maybe TRBD2 (6 bases). Germline assignment: CDR1 SEHNR and CDR2 FQNEAQ (reference sequence). The CDR3 spans 16 residues. V lost 5 bases to trimming and J lost 0 bases, with 13 bases between them. The CDR3 loop reads CASSRGTPANTGELFF. The DNA for the CDR3 is TGTGCCAGCAGCCGCGGGACCCCTGCGAACACCGGGGAGCTGTTTTTT. The full variable domain, completed using reference TRBV7-9 and TRBJ2-2, is DTGVSQNPRHKITKRGQNVTFRCDPISEHNRLYWYRQTLGQGPEFLTYFQNEAQLEKSRLLSDRFSAERPKGSFSTLEIQRTEQGDSAMYLCASSRGTPANTGELFFGEGSRLTVL.

This clone was seen once. The V call is TRBV29-1, the J call TRBJ2-7; maybe TRBD2 (7 bases). This CDR3 has 13 amino acids. The germline V gene encodes CDR1 SQVTM and CDR2 ANQGSEA. Trimming shortened V by 4 bases and J by 4 bases, and 14 bases separated the two germline ends. The CDR3 protein is CSVGRGARYEQYF. The CDR3 DNA is TGCAGCGTTGGCCGGGGGGCAAGGTACGAGCAGTACTTC.

This chain uses TRBV5-1 with TRBJ1-3; D is unclear. This CDR3 comprises 16 residues. CDR1 SGHRS and CDR2 YFSETQ come from the germline V gene. Trimming removed 0 bases at V and 0 bases at J, with 10 bases between. CDR3: CASSLGVAVSGNTIYF. The CDR3 DNA is TGCGCCAGCAGCTTGGGTGTCGCCGTCTCTGGAAACACCATATATTTT.

The chain links TRBV2 to TRBJ1-5; 7 nucleotides align to TRBD1. The CDR3 consists of 15 residues. The J segment lost 5 bases and the V segment lost 5 bases, leaving 9 bases of the junction unmatched. The V gene's germline CDR1 is SNHLY and CDR2 FYNNEI. CDR3 residues: CASSTGQVFHQPQHF. For the CDR3, the DNA is TGTGCCAGCAGTACCGGACAGGTCTTCCATCAGCCCCAGCATTTT.

The chain employs TRBV7-9 and TRBJ1-3, with 11 bases fitting TRBD1. CDR3 length: 17 residues. CDR1 and CDR2 from the germline V gene are SEHNR and FQNEAQ (reference sequence). Trimming at V came to 5 bases and at J to 0 bases, leaving 6 bases not matched to a gene. CDR3 region: CASSPQGQGVSGNTIYF. The CDR3 region has the DNA TGTGCCAGCAGCCCCCAGGGACAGGGGGTCTCTGGAAACACCATATATTTT.

The chain recombines TRBV11-2 with TRBJ1-3; perhaps TRBD1 as D (6 bases). V was cut by 4 bases and J by 2 bases, with 12 bases left in between. Germline lookup yields CDR1 SGHAT and CDR2 FQNNGV. The CDR3 sequence is 15 residues long. CDR3 sequence reads: CASSSDRSTGNTIYF. The CDR3 nucleotides read TGTGCCAGCAGCTCCGACAGGAGTACTGGAAACACCATATATTTT.

J is TRBJ2-5 and V is TRBV18, with D perhaps matching TRBD2 (6 bases). CDR3 size: 16 residues. Germline loops: CDR1 KGHSH, CDR2 LQKENI. V lost 6 bases and J 6 bases, leaving 23 bases between the germline ends. The CDR3 region has the DNA TGTGCCAGCTCGCAATCTGTGGGCCAGGCGGGAAAGACCCAGTACTTC. Translated, it gives CASSQSVGQAGKTQYF.

Only a few counts were recorded for this clone. J is TRBJ1-2 and V is TRBV19; possible D gene TRBD1, 5 bases. Trimming removed 2 bases from V and 3 bases from J, with 10 bases in between. The CDR3 length is 14 residues. The germline V gene encodes CDR1 LNHDA and CDR2 SQIVND (reference sequence). The CDR3 sequence is CASSIQGADYGYTF. CDR3 DNA: TGTGCCAGTAGTATACAGGGCGCCGACTATGGCTACACCTTC.

V is TRBV19 and J is TRBJ2-7; D gene uncertain. Germline V gene data show CDR1 as LNHDA and CDR2 as SQIVND (reference sequence). The CDR3 extends over 13 amino acids. V lost 1 base to trimming and J lost 4 bases, with 8 bases between them. The chain's CDR3 is CASSIAVGYEQYF. In nucleotides, the CDR3 is TGTGCCAGTAGTATAGCGGTGGGGTACGAGCAGTACTTC.

This CDR3 reads CASSRTGGNEKLFF. The DNA of the CDR3 is TGTGCCAGCTCTCGGACGGGTGGAAATGAAAAACTGTTTTTT. The gene calls are TRBV18 and TRBJ1-4; no firm D call. Germline values: CDR1 KGHSH, CDR2 LQKENI. Trimming removed 6 bases from V and 5 bases from J, with 13 bases in between. The CDR3 length is 14 residues.

This clone has just one count. The chain links TRBV7-2 to TRBJ1-5, with 8 bases matching TRBD1. This CDR3 contains 14 residues. The V segment lost 5 bases and the J segment 6 bases; nucleotides outside the gene matches: 6. The V gene's germline CDR1 is SGHTA and CDR2 FQGNSA. The chain's CDR3 is CASSPRTGTQPQHF. The DNA of the CDR3 is TGTGCCAGCAGCCCCCGGACAGGGACTCAGCCCCAGCATTTT.